This TCR beta chain was sequenced for a study of blood T cell repertoires in COVID-19. About the research overall: Donors in the United States, Italy and Spain gave samples during acute or convalescent COVID-19. From T cells, B-cell-depleted T cells, or PBMCs came the material, which was cDNA or gDNA.

In the original processing: Reference gene primer amplification in the assay estimated nucleated cell counts. Generated by immunoSEQ multiplex PCR, the TCRdb table keeps only in-frame clones and is missing some. V and J calls plus clone size are reproduced from that table; the DNA served to infer D and trimming. This sample has approximately 27,000 clones; 65% to 90% occur once, and the top ten carry around 26%. The CDR3 loop spans 16 amino acids. Trimming cost V 3 bases and J 6 bases; bases outside gene matches: 9. CDR1 is WSHSY and CDR2 is SAAADI in the germline V gene. The chain couples TRBV10-2 to TRBJ1-5; 9 bases line up with TRBD1. This clonotype was obtained from a human donor in a cohort sampled during active COVID-19. Sequencing was done on a sample of peripheral blood. CDR3 DNA: TGCGCCAGCAGTGACCCACAGGGGGCCATGGGTCAGCCCCAGCATTTT. The encoded protein is CASSDPQGAMGQPQHF.